One sample yielded the 7 T cell receptor beta chains listed below, sequenced in a study of blood T cell repertoires in COVID-19. The protocol was immunoSEQ multiplex PCR, while the TCRdb copy is restricted to in-frame clones and leaves out a portion. The sample holds about 300,000 clones; approximately 86% are singletons and the top ten take roughly 1.3%. The sequencing sample was made of peripheral blood. These receptors were obtained from a man aged 70-80 years with acute or convalescent COVID-19.

This clone has just a few counts. The CDR3 DNA is TGCAGCGTTCTTTACAGAAACACAGATACGCAGTATTTT. It encodes CSVLYRNTDTQYF. This sequence joins TRBV29-1 and TRBJ2-3, with D unresolved. The CDR3 is 13 residues long. The V end was cut by 5 bases, the J end by 2 bases, with 11 bases between. Per germline, CDR1 SQVTM and CDR2 ANQGSEA.

J is TRBJ1-6 and V is TRBV6-2 or TRBV6-3; 8 positions agree with TRBD1. V lost 2 bases, J lost 5 bases, and 2 bases stayed unmatched. CDR3 length: 15 amino acids. Germline CDR1 is MNHEY and CDR2 is SVGEGT. The CDR3 region is CASSYTTGDNSPLHF. CDR3 sequence (DNA): TGTGCCAGCAGTTACACGACAGGGGATAATTCACCCCTCCACTTT.

The rearrangement joins TRBV7-6 to TRBJ2-5; D unclear. The CDR3 runs 11 residues. The germline CDR1 and CDR2 sequences are SGHVS and FNYEAQ. Between the trimmed V and J ends, which lost 8 bases and 1 base, there was a span of 5 bases. CDR3 nucleotide sequence: TGTGCCAGCCGAGGCCAAGAGACCCAGTACTTC. Amino acids: CASRGQETQYF.

The chain uses TRBV19 and TRBJ1-5; 10 bases are a match to TRBD1. Germline CDR1 and CDR2: LNHDA and SQIVND (reference sequence). The CDR3 totals 16 residues. J gave up 2 bases and V 3 bases, and 4 bases lay outside the gene matches. This CDR3 reads CASSIPGTGGNQPQHF. CDR3 DNA: TGTGCCAGTAGTATCCCCGGGACAGGGGGCAATCAGCCCCAGCATTTT. Full variable domain (remainder filled in from reference TRBV19 and TRBJ1-5): DGGITQSPKYLFRKEGQNVTLSCEQNLNHDAMYWYRQDPGQGLRLIYYSQIVNDFQKGDIAEGYSVSREKKESFPLTVTSAQKNPTAFYLCASSIPGTGGNQPQHFGDGTRLSIL.

The V call is TRBV4-3, the J call TRBJ1-1; D perhaps matches TRBD1 (6 bases). The CDR3 consists of 15 residues. The V end lost 5 bases, the J end lost 4 bases, and 17 bases lay between the germline ends. Germline V CDR1 and CDR2: LGHNA, YSLEER. The CDR3 DNA is TGCGCCAGCAGCTTGAAATACAGGGATCCCACTGAAGCTTTCTTT. Protein: CASSLKYRDPTEAFF.

This clone was observed a handful of times. This chain uses TRBV24-1 with TRBJ2-1; tentative D call: TRBD1 (6 bases). This CDR3 comprises 15 residues. CDR1 KGHDR and CDR2 SFDVKD come from the germline V gene. With 5 bases removed from V and 4 bases from J, the gap between germline ends came to 14 bases. In DNA, the CDR3 is TGTGCCACCAGTGTAGTCAGCCAGGGGTACAATGAGCAGTTCTTC. Amino acids: CATSVVSQGYNEQFF.

V and J are TRBV28 and TRBJ2-5; D unresolved. V gave up 4 bases and J gave up 3 bases, with 3 bases separating them. Germline lookup yields CDR1 MDHEN and CDR2 SYDVKM. The CDR3 length is 11 residues. The CDR3 DNA is TGTGCCAGCAGTTACAAAGAGACCCAGTACTTC. The encoded protein is CASSYKETQYF.